A single T cell receptor (beta chain) is shown here with its context. These data belong to a study of cytomegalovirus exposure and HLA in healthy donors. This CDR3 has 14 residues. The junction had 7 bases not matched to a gene; V was cut back by 4 bases and J by 6 bases. Germline V gene data show CDR1 as SEHNR and CDR2 as FQNEAQ (reference sequence). The data were produced by immunoSEQ multiplex PCR, yet TCRdb's version contains in-frame clones alone and is incomplete. In the table there are tens of thousands of clones, about 96% of which are singletons. This receptor was taken from a man aged 18 to 30 in good health and CMV-seronegative. Sequences were obtained from PBMCs. The chain has TRBV7-9 and TRBJ1-2; TRBD1 matches at 8 bases. CDR3 residues: CASSSADRVHGYTF. The CDR3, as DNA: TGTGCCAGCAGCTCGGCGGACAGGGTCCATGGCTACACCTTC. The full variable domain, with the rest looked up from reference TRBV7-9 and TRBJ1-2, is DTGVSQNPRHKITKRGQNVTFRCDPISEHNRLYWYRQTLGQGPEFLTYFQNEAQLEKSRLLSDRFSAERPKGSFSTLEIQRTEQGDSAMYLCASSSADRVHGYTFGSGTRLTVV.